What follows are 22 T cell receptor beta chains derived from one specimen sequenced in a study of T cell repertoires in cytomegalovirus infection. MiXCR, run by TCRdb on the reads, gives a single entry per CDR3 protein. This sample has 250,000 to 300,000 distinct CDR3 sequences, with roughly 13% found just once. The sample comprised PBMCs. These receptors were taken from a human donor in good health (CMV status not recorded). Some clones in this sample may be carry-over from other donors' samples.

This clonotype was counted many times. The chain has TRBV7-2 and TRBJ1-5, with a possible D match to TRBD1 (5 bases). The CDR3 contains 14 residues. Per the germline V gene, CDR1 is SGHTA and CDR2 is FQGNSA. The V end was cut by 1 base, the J end by 3 bases, with 7 bases between. CDR3 nucleotide sequence: TGTGCCAGCAGCTTAGGACAGACCAATCAGCCCCAGCATTTT. Its protein is CASSLGQTNQPQHF.

Only one count was recorded for this clonotype. This chain links TRBV25-1 with TRBJ1-5; 11 bases line up with TRBD1. The J segment lost 3 bases and the V segment lost 0 bases, leaving 4 bases of the junction unmatched. CDR1 is MGHDK and CDR2 is SYGVNS in the germline V gene. This CDR3 region has 17 residues. This chain's CDR3 is CASSEYGQGALNQPQHF. The CDR3 nucleotides are TGTGCCAGCAGTGAATACGGACAGGGGGCCCTCAATCAGCCCCAGCATTTT.

This clonotype has at least ten counts. This chain joins TRBV5-6 and TRBJ2-2; no clear D. Germline-derived CDR1 and CDR2 are SGHDT and YYEEEE. The CDR3 spans 13 residues. Trimming removed 0 bases from V and 7 bases from J, with 7 bases in between. CDR3 nucleotide sequence: TGTGCCAGCAGCTTGGTGGCCCGCGGGGAGCTGTTTTTT. It codes for CASSLVARGELFF.

The CDR3 protein is CASRTPIYSNQPQHF. CDR3 DNA sequence: TGTGCCAGCCGTACACCGATATATAGCAATCAGCCCCAGCATTTT. The chain joins TRBV6-2 or TRBV6-3 to TRBJ1-5; no clear D. The length of the CDR3 is 15 residues. V lost 8 bases and J 0 bases, leaving 14 bases between the germline ends. The germline CDR1 and CDR2 sequences are MNHEY and SVGEGT.

This clonotype occurred a few times. J is TRBJ1-1 and V is TRBV10-3; perhaps TRBD1 as D (5 bases). Trimming pared 1 base from V and 6 bases from J, leaving 12 bases between. This CDR3 spans 14 amino acids. Per germline, CDR1 ENHRY and CDR2 SYGVKD. CDR3 DNA: TGTGCCATCAGTGAGTTGGGGACGGAAGCTGAAGCTTTCTTT. Translated, it gives CAISELGTEAEAFF.

The rearrangement links TRBV6-1 to TRBJ1-1, with D possibly being TRBD1 (5 bases). Germline CDR1 and CDR2: MNHNS and SASEGT. The CDR3 length is 14 residues. Trimming took 5 bases from V and 5 from J, leaving 15 bases between them. CDR3 protein: CASSQGSEGTEAFF. CDR3 nucleotides: TGTGCCAGCAGTCAGGGCTCCGAGGGGACTGAAGCTTTCTTT.

The CDR3 region is CAVQAGGTDTQYF. As DNA, the CDR3 is TGTGCCGTCCAAGCGGGGGGCACAGATACGCAGTATTTT. This chain uses TRBV7-2 with TRBJ2-3; 8 bases are shared with TRBD2. The J segment lost 1 base and the V segment lost 11 bases, leaving 5 bases of the junction unmatched. The CDR3 has 13 residues. Germline CDR1 is SGHTA and CDR2 is FQGNSA.

Ten or more counts support this clonotype. This chain connects TRBV7-2 to TRBJ2-2; TRBD2 matches 7 bases. Germline V gene sequence: CDR1 SGHTA, CDR2 FQGNSA. The junction had 6 bases not matched to a gene; V was cut back by 1 base and J by 7 bases. The CDR3 length is 15 residues. CDR3 sequence (DNA): TGTGCCAGCAGCTTAGAATCGGGGGGTTACGGGGAGCTGTTTTTT. It specifies CASSLESGGYGELFF. The variable domain in full, completed from reference TRBV7-2 and TRBJ2-2, reads GAGVSQSPSNKVTEKGKDVELRCDPISGHTALYWYRQSLGQGLEFLIYFQGNSAPDKSGLPSDRFSAERTGGSVSTLTIQRTQQEDSAVYLCASSLESGGYGELFFGEGSRLTVL.

The rearrangement uses TRBV29-1 and TRBJ2-1; 13 bases align to TRBD2. V shed 8 bases, J shed 6 bases, and the junction held 7 bases outside the gene matches. This CDR3 is 14 amino acids long. Looked up from germline, CDR1 is SQVTM and CDR2 is ANQGSEA. Written as DNA, the CDR3 is TGCAGCCTGTCGGGGACTAGCGGGGCCAATGAGCAGTTCTTC. Translated: CSLSGTSGANEQFF.

Many counts were recorded for this clonotype. V gene TRBV28 combines with J gene TRBJ2-1; D remains ambiguous. The CDR3 totals 12 residues. V lost 6 bases and J lost 1, with 4 bases in between. Germline assignment: CDR1 MDHEN and CDR2 SYDVKM. The CDR3 region is CASSLSYNEQFF. In DNA form, the CDR3 reads TGTGCCAGCAGCCTATCCTACAATGAGCAGTTCTTC.

This chain uses TRBV7-9 with TRBJ1-4; TRBD1 might be the D (6 bases). V was cut by 3 bases and J by 4 bases, with 9 bases left in between. Germline V gene sequence: CDR1 SEHNR, CDR2 FQNEAQ (reference sequence). The CDR3 runs to 14 residues. The CDR3 loop reads CASSFGGSNEKLFF. The CDR3, as DNA: TGTGCCAGCAGCTTCGGGGGCAGTAATGAAAAACTGTTTTTT.

This clonotype has more than one count but fewer than ten. The chain is built from TRBV29-1 and TRBJ2-3, with 7 bases that match TRBD2. Trimming removed 7 bases from V and 0 bases from J; junction bases left unmatched: 10. The CDR3 spans 15 residues. Germline loops: CDR1 SQVTM, CDR2 ANQGSEA. CDR3 loop: CSGYLAEKSTDTQYF. The CDR3 coding sequence is TGCAGCGGGTACCTAGCGGAAAAGAGCACAGATACGCAGTATTTT.

This clonotype was recorded many times. The chain uses TRBV7-6 and TRBJ2-5; a possible D gene is TRBD2 (6 bases). Germline CDR1 SGHVS, CDR2 FNYEAQ. The CDR3 runs 16 residues. Trimming removed 2 bases from V and 2 bases from J, with 15 bases in between. The CDR3 sequence is CASSLFYSGPQETQYF. The CDR3 DNA follows: TGTGCCAGCAGCTTATTTTACAGCGGGCCACAAGAGACCCAGTACTTC.

This clonotype was counted many times. This rearrangement joins TRBV7-8 to TRBJ2-5; 8 positions agree with TRBD2. Germline-derived CDR1 and CDR2 are SGHVS and FQNEAQ. The V and J ends lost 5 bases and 5 bases, in that order; junction bases with no gene match: 7. The CDR3 sequence is 14 residues long. CDR3 residues: CASSGAGVDETQYF. Written as DNA, the CDR3 is TGTGCCAGCAGCGGAGCGGGAGTTGATGAGACCCAGTACTTC.

This clonotype turned up a few times. The gene calls are TRBV20-1 and TRBJ1-2; D not resolved. The CDR3 is 11 amino acids. Per germline, CDR1 DFQATT and CDR2 SNEGSKA (reference sequence). V was trimmed by 3 bases and J by 7 bases, leaving 9 bases between them. CDR3 DNA sequence: TGCAGTGCTAGGCCCGCGTTTGGCTACACCTTC. Protein sequence: CSARPAFGYTF.

This clonotype was seen ten or more times. J is TRBJ2-1 and V is TRBV29-1; 7 bases agree with TRBD1. The J segment lost 4 bases and the V segment lost 7 bases, leaving 4 bases of the junction unmatched. The CDR3 sequence is 12 residues long. CDR1 is SQVTM and CDR2 is ANQGSEA in the germline V gene. The DNA of the CDR3 is TGCAGCGCCTGGACAGGTTACAATGAGCAGTTCTTC. Residues: CSAWTGYNEQFF.

This clonotype is a singleton in its sample. This may be a read error: a much more frequent sequence differs by one nucleotide. The gene calls are TRBV7-9 and TRBJ1-1, with D hard to call. Trimming shortened V by 4 bases and J by 0 bases, and 18 bases separated the two germline ends. Germline V CDR1 and CDR2: SEHNR, FQNEAQ (reference sequence). The CDR3 runs 17 residues. CDR3 nucleotide sequence: TGTGCCAGCAGCTCCCGGGATTGTAATCCGGTGAACACTGAAGCTTTCTTT. It yields the protein CASSSRDCNPVNTEAFF.

The rearrangement uses TRBV4-1 and TRBJ1-5, with D possibly matching TRBD1 (6 bases). The V gene's germline CDR1 is MGHRA and CDR2 YSYEKL. Trimming left V 0 bases short and J 1 base short, with 10 bases between. This CDR3 is built from 16 residues. This chain's CDR3 is CASSQDEQGSNQPQHF. The CDR3 bases are TGCGCCAGCAGCCAAGATGAACAGGGAAGCAATCAGCCCCAGCATTTT.

This clonotype was recorded many times. The rearrangement links TRBV15 to TRBJ2-3; D may be TRBD1 or TRBD2 (5 bases each). Looked up from germline, CDR1 is LNHNV and CDR2 is YYDKDF (reference sequence). The CDR3 has 13 residues. V was pared by 7 bases and J by 1 base, with 9 bases between. The DNA for the CDR3 is TGTGCCACCAAAGTGGGGGGCACAGATACGCAGTATTTT. This translates into CATKVGGTDTQYF. The full variable domain, its missing parts supplied by reference TRBV15 and TRBJ2-3, is DAMVIQNPRYQVTQFGKPVTLSCSQTLNHNVMYWYQQKSSQAPKLLFHYYDKDFNNEADTPDNFQSRRPNTSFCFLDIRSPGLGDTAMYLCATKVGGTDTQYFGPGTRLTVL.

This clonotype came up many times. The chain employs TRBV7-2 and TRBJ2-3; 8 bases line up with TRBD2. The V gene end was trimmed by 5 bases and the J gene end by 3 bases; junction bases not matched to a gene: 7. Germline lookup yields CDR1 SGHTA and CDR2 FQGNSA. The CDR3 spans 15 residues. Here the CDR3 DNA reads TGTGCCAGCAGCCCCAGCGGGAGTAAGACAGATACGCAGTATTTT. This encodes CASSPSGSKTDTQYF.

V usage is TRBV20-1 and J usage is TRBJ2-2, with D possibly being TRBD2 (6 bases). Germline V gene data show CDR1 as DFQATT and CDR2 as SNEGSKA (reference sequence). Trimming shortened V by 1 base and J by 0 bases, and 9 bases separated the two germline ends. The CDR3 has 15 amino acids. CDR3 loop: CSARAASANTGELFF. Here the CDR3 DNA reads TGCAGTGCTAGAGCTGCTAGCGCGAACACCGGGGAGCTGTTTTTT.

At least ten counts were recorded for this clonotype. The chain employs TRBV25-1 and TRBJ2-1; 9 bases align to TRBD1. In germline, CDR1 is MGHDK, CDR2 SYGVNS. Trimming took 2 bases from V and 0 from J; bases not matched to a gene: 11. The CDR3 is made up of 19 amino acids. The CDR3 nucleotides read TGTGCCAGCAGTGAACAGAGGCGCGACAGGGGGAGCTCCTACAATGAGCAGTTCTTC. It encodes CASSEQRRDRGSSYNEQFF.